The present T cell receptor (beta chain) was sequenced within a study of T-cell memory formation after mild COVID-19. Background on the study: The TCR clusters were mostly specific to one donor. Overall study results and limits: CM and EM subsets held most contracting CD4+ clones; EMRA held CD8+ ones. Pre-infection memory contained some responding clones, which suggested that cross-reactive memory had joined. Day 15 to 85 contracting clones showed balanced CD4/CD8; day 15 to 37 expanders favored CD4+.

Germline V gene lookup returns CDR1 SGHAT and CDR2 FQNNGV. Trimming stripped 5 bases from V and 3 bases from J, with 11 bases between. The CDR3 is made up of 13 amino acids. Comments on this clonotype: The antigen remains undetermined.

Via MiXCR, TCRdb re-called the 5' RACE reads, giving one row per CDR3 protein. In the table there are approximately 290,000 distinct CDR3 sequences, approximately 8.4% of which are singletons. Sequences were obtained from PBMCs or a T cell subset sorted from them (not recorded which). This chain joins TRBV11-2 and TRBJ2-7; D is undetermined. The TCR comes from a man aged 18 to 29 who had mild COVID-19 (a few samples of this study predate the infection). Cell type and time point are not known. This CDR3 is CASSPFALYEQYF. The CDR3, as DNA: TGTGCCAGCAGCCCATTTGCCCTCTACGAGCAGTACTTC.